Sequencing of this T cell receptor beta chain was carried out in a study of blood T cell repertoires in COVID-19. The table came from immunoSEQ multiplex PCR; TCRdb's copy has only in-frame clones and leaves some out. This sample has under 130,000 clones, with 84% found just once. Germline V gene sequence: CDR1 LNHDA, CDR2 SQIVND (reference sequence). The CDR3 is made up of 11 amino acids. Trimming pared 6 bases from V and 6 bases from J, leaving 9 bases between. The source material was peripheral blood. The TCR sequence derives from a human donor in a cohort sampled during active COVID-19. This chain joins TRBV19 and TRBJ2-7; a weak D match, TRBD2 (5 bases). DNA for the CDR3: TGTGCCAGTAGGAGGGAACGCGAGCAGTACTTC. Translation: CASRREREQYF. Complete variable domain (other parts from reference TRBV19 and TRBJ2-7): DGGITQSPKYLFRKEGQNVTLSCEQNLNHDAMYWYRQDPGQGLRLIYYSQIVNDFQKGDIAEGYSVSREKKESFPLTVTSAQKNPTAFYLCASRREREQYFGPGTRLTVT.